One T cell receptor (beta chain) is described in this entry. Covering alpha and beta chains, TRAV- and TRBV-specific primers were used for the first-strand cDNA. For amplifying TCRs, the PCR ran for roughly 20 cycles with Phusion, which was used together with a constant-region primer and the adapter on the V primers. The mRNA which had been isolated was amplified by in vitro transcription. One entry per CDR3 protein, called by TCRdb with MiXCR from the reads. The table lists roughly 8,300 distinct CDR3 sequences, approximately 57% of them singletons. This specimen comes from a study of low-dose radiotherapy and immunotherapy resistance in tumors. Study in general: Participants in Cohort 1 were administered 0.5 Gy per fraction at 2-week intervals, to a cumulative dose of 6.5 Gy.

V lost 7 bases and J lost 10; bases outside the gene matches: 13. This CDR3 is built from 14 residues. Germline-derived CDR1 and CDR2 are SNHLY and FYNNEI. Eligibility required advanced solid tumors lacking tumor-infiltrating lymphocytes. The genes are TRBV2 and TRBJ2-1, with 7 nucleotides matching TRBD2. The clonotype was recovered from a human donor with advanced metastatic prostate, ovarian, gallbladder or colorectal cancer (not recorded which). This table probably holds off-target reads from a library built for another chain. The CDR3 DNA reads TGTGCCAGCACCGGGAGGCCCACCGGGGGGGAGCAGTTCTTC. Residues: CASTGRPTGGEQFF. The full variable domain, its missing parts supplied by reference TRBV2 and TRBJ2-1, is EPEVTQTPSHQVTQMGQEVILRCVPISNHLYFYWYRQILGQKVEFLVSFYNNEISEKSEIFDDQFSVERPDGSNFTLKIRSTKLEDSAMYFCASTGRPTGGEQFFGPGTRLTVL.